The sequence of this TCR beta chain was determined in a study of T cells of healthy individuals. Ten or more counts support this clonotype. Each CDR3 protein gets one entry after TCRdb re-called the 5' RACE reads with MiXCR. The sample lists about 40,000 distinct CDR3 sequences, more than 4.5% occurring once. Germline loops: CDR1 SNHLY, CDR2 FYNNEI. CDR3 size: 11 residues. Trimming cost V 10 bases and J 5 bases, with 11 bases left between them. The TCR originated in a human donor in good health. The chain employs TRBV2 and TRBJ1-1, with TRBD1 as a possible D gene (6 bases). CDR3 sequence (DNA): TGTGCCATTCACAGGGCTACTGAAGCTTTCTTT. This gives the protein CAIHRATEAFF.